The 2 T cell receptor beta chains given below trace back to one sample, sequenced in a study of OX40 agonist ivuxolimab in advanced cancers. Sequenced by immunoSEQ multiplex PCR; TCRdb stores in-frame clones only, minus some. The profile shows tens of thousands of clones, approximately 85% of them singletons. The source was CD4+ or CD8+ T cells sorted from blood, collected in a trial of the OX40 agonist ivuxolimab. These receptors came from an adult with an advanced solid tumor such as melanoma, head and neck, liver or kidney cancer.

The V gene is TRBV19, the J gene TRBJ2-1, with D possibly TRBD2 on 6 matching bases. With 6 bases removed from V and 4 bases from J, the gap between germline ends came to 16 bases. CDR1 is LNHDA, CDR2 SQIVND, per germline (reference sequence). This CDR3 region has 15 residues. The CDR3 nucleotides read TGTGCCAGTAGGGCGGGGCCTAAATCTTACAATGAGCAGTTCTTC. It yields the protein CASRAGPKSYNEQFF.

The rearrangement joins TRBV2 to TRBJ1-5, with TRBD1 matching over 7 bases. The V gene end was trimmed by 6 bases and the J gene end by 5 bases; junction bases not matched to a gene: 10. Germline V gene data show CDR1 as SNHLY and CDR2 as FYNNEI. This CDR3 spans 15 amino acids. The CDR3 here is CASREGQNSDQPQHF. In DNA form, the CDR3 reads TGTGCCAGCAGGGAGGGACAGAATAGTGATCAGCCCCAGCATTTT.